This T cell receptor beta chain was observed in a study of OX40 agonist ivuxolimab in advanced cancers. As for the study more broadly: Ivuxolimab was a fully human IgG2 agonistic monoclonal antibody targeting the costimulatory receptor OX40 (CD134). Intravenous ivuxolimab was administered to patients every 2 weeks at six dose levels: 0.01, 0.1, 0.3, 1.5, 3 and 10 mg/kg. Of the roughly 52 patients in dose escalation, approximately 20 had hepatocellular carcinoma, about 15 had melanoma, 9 had renal cell carcinoma and 9 had head and neck cancer. In the dose-escalation cohort, 82.7% of patients were male, and the mean age was approximately 60 years, with a range of roughly 20 to 79. Prior anti-PD-1, anti-PD-L1 or anti-CTLA-4 therapy was permitted, and checkpoint inhibitors had been received by under 50% of dose-escalation patients. Partial responses occurred in three dose-escalation patients: two with cutaneous melanoma and one with hepatocellular carcinoma. The point of sequencing TCRbeta in the periphery was to test whether ivuxolimab changed TCR sequence diversity and drove clonal T-cell expansion. The paper describes the monotherapy dose-escalation part (N of about 55 patients) of the phase I trial of ivuxolimab.

The full study reports these points: Which antigens the clonally expanded peripheral T cells were specific for was not determined. At doses of 0.1 to 3.0 mg/kg, clonal expansion of both CD4+ and CD8+ T cells in blood was seen between baseline and week 6. In the 0.1-3.0 mg/kg groups, partial responders were among the patients with the lowest normalized peripheral clonal expansion, particularly in CD8+ T cells. Low levels of normalized T-cell clonal expansion were also shown by some nonresponding patients. After ivuxolimab, expanded clones were on average more numerous among CD8+ T cells than among CD4+ T cells.

The CDR1 and CDR2 encoded by the germline V gene are MGHRA and YSYEKL. From the cysteine up to the phenylalanine, the CDR3 has a length of 15 residues. Kept here is only the CDR3 DNA, which spans 45 bases and is read in frame from base 1. Trimming at the junction amounts to 0 bases on V and 5 bases on J, and the germline ends lie 10 bases apart. Genomic DNA was isolated from the sorted cells so that the TCRbeta CDR3 region could be sequenced. The immunoSEQ Assay was used to sequence the TCRbeta CDR3 regions. The immuneACCESS repertoire file appears here via TCRdb, limited to in-frame rearrangements. These files lack a portion of the clones; in checked studies, under half of the deficit traces to unresolved V genes, and the cause of the others is not known. In this sample the table shows roughly 43,000 clones, roughly 88% of which occur a single time. Roughly 50% of the sample goes to the ten largest clones.

As for this clone: No cognate antigen has been identified for it. No base quality information exists; no much larger clone differs at one position.

Patients with autoimmune disease history or receiving systemic immunosuppression were excluded from the trial. Peripheral blood for TCR sequencing was collected from all dose cohorts at baseline, on cycle 4 day 1, and on cycle 7 day 1. Samples came from an open-label, multicenter, first-in-human phase I dose-escalation trial of ivuxolimab. Adults with locally advanced or metastatic melanoma, renal cell, hepatocellular, or head and neck squamous cell carcinoma were enrolled in the trial. Before TCR sequencing, CD4+ and CD8+ T cells were separately sorted from peripheral blood. This specimen was CD4+ or CD8+ T cells sorted from blood, taken in a trial of the OX40 agonist ivuxolimab. The rearranged chain carries TRBV4-1 and TRBJ2-2; TRBD2 is a possible D gene, resting on 5 matching bases. The receptor's source is an adult with an advanced solid tumor such as melanoma, head and neck, liver or kidney cancer. The CDR3 protein is CASSQDHGMTGELFF. The DNA is as follows: TGCGCCAGCAGCCAAGACCACGGGATGACCGGGGAGCTGTTTTTT.